The 10 T cell receptor beta chains given below trace back to one sample, sequenced in a study of blood T cell repertoires in COVID-19. Sequencing was performed with immunoSEQ multiplex PCR; in TCRdb, only in-frame clones are kept and a portion is missing. The data show 200,000 to 250,000 clones, 70% to 85% seen once. The sequenced material came from peripheral blood. The receptors here all came from a woman at least 80 years old with COVID-19, enrolled during active disease.

The CDR3 DNA reads TGTGCCACCAGCAGAGACCGGGAGGACTATGGCTACACCTTC. This encodes CATSRDREDYGYTF. The V call is TRBV15, the J call TRBJ1-2, with D uncertain. Trimming shortened V by 0 bases and J by 3 bases, and 8 bases separated the two germline ends. The germline CDR1 and CDR2 sequences are LNHNV and YYDKDF (reference sequence). The CDR3 extends over 14 amino acids.

This chain uses TRBV3-1 (or the pseudogene TRBV3-2) with TRBJ2-1; D may be TRBD1 (5 bases). The CDR3 runs to 14 residues. Trimming left V 3 bases short and J 4 bases short, with 10 bases between. The V gene's germline CDR1 is LGHDT and CDR2 YNNKEL (reference sequence). The CDR3 region is CASSHRASYNEQFF. The CDR3, as DNA: TGTGCCAGCAGCCACAGGGCCTCTTACAATGAGCAGTTCTTC.

In the case of this clone: Germline and junction disagree at one end, which may indicate a read error. CDR3 loop: CASSLGGANSEAFF. As DNA, the CDR3 is TGCGCCAGCAGCCTTGGAGGGGCGAACTCTGAAGCTTTCTTT. This rearrangement joins TRBV5-1 to TRBJ1-1; tentative D call: TRBD1 (5 bases). The CDR3 consists of 14 residues. Germline V gene sequence: CDR1 SGHRS, CDR2 YFSETQ.

This chain links TRBV27 with TRBJ2-1; D gene ambiguous. The CDR3 is 14 amino acids. V gave up 5 bases and J gave up 3 bases, with 11 bases separating them. Germline V gene lookup returns CDR1 MNHEY and CDR2 SMNVEV (reference sequence). CDR3 residues: CASSPSRSYNEQFF. The DNA of the CDR3 is TGTGCCAGCAGTCCCTCTCGCAGCTACAATGAGCAGTTCTTC.

The rearrangement joins TRBV6-5 to TRBJ2-7, with D perhaps matching TRBD1 (6 bases). The ends were cut back, 7 bases at V and 1 base at J, with 17 bases in the middle. Germline assignment: CDR1 MNHEY and CDR2 SVGAGI. This CDR3 has 15 residues. CDR3 nucleotides: TGTGCCAGCAACAGGATCAGGGGATCGTCCTACGAGCAGTACTTC. Residues: CASNRIRGSSYEQYF.

The genes are TRBV2 and TRBJ2-6, with D uncertain. V was pared by 7 bases and J by 1 base, with 8 bases between. CDR3 length: 14 amino acids. Per germline, CDR1 SNHLY and CDR2 FYNNEI. In DNA form, the CDR3 reads TGTGCCAGCACCACTGAGTCTGGGGCCAACGTCCTGACTTTC. Protein: CASTTESGANVLTF.

CDR3 sequence: CASSPQGAAIYF. CDR3 nucleotides: TGTGCCAGCAGCCCACAGGGGGCGGCCATATATTTT. The V gene is TRBV9, the J gene TRBJ1-3; TRBD1 aligns across 9 bases. The germline V gene has CDR1 SGDLS and CDR2 YYNGEE. The CDR3 is made up of 12 amino acids. Germline trimming cut 4 bases from V and 11 bases from J; bases unmatched to any gene: 4.

In its sample, this clone was seen a few times. The V and J genes are TRBV11-1 and TRBJ1-2; D is undetermined. Trimming cost V 3 bases and J 0 bases, with 5 bases left between them. CDR1 is SGHAT, CDR2 FQDESV, per germline (reference sequence). The CDR3 sequence is 13 residues long. CDR3 nucleotides: TGTGCCAGCAGCTTCGGGGCTAACTATGGCTACACCTTC. This gives the protein CASSFGANYGYTF. The full variable domain, completed using reference TRBV11-1 and TRBJ1-2, is EAEVAQSPRYKITEKSQAVAFWCDPISGHATLYWYRQILGQGPELLVQFQDESVVDDSQLPKDRFSAERLKGVDSTLKIQPAELGDSAMYLCASSFGANYGYTFGSGTRLTVV.

The rearrangement links TRBV28 to TRBJ2-7; TRBD2 agrees at 8 bases. The CDR3 is made up of 15 amino acids. The ends lost 2 bases at V and 5 bases at J; junction bases unmatched: 8. Germline V gene data show CDR1 as MDHEN and CDR2 as SYDVKM. CDR3 in DNA: TGTGCCAGCAGTTTAAAGGGACTAGGACTGGACGAGCAGTACTTC. It encodes CASSLKGLGLDEQYF. Filled out from reference TRBV28 and TRBJ2-7, the complete variable domain reads DVKVTQSSRYLVKRTGEKVFLECVQDMDHENMFWYRQDPGLGLRLIYFSYDVKMKEKGDIPEGYSVSREKKERFSLILESASTNQTSMYLCASSLKGLGLDEQYFGPGTRLTVT.

V usage is TRBV28 and J usage is TRBJ2-1; 7 bases are shared with TRBD1. The germline V gene encodes CDR1 MDHEN and CDR2 SYDVKM. The CDR3 is 15 residues long. V lost 6 bases, J lost 5 bases, and 10 bases stayed unmatched. DNA for the CDR3: TGTGCCAGCAGCATACCCAGGGGGTGGAACAATGAGCAGTTCTTC. Translated: CASSIPRGWNNEQFF.